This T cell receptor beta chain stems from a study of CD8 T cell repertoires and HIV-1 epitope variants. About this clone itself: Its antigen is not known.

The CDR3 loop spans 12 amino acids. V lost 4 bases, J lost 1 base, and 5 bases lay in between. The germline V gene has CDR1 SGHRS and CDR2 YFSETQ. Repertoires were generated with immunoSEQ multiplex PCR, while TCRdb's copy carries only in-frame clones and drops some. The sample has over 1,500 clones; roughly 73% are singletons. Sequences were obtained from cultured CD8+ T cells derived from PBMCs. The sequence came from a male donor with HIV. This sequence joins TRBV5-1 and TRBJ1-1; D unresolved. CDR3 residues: CASSPPNTEAFF. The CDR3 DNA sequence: TGCGCCAGCAGCCCCCCGAACACTGAAGCTTTCTTT.